This is a list of T cell receptor beta chains from one sample in a study of blood T cell repertoires in COVID-19. TCRdb keeps only in-frame clones here, not all; method: immunoSEQ multiplex PCR. Of more than 200,000 clones in the sample, about 83% were seen once. The sequenced sample was peripheral blood. These receptors originate from a woman in her forties or fifties with acute or convalescent COVID-19. CDR3s include the opening cysteine and the closing phenylalanine or tryptophan. Fields, in order: clone size, V gene, CDR3 protein. Clone size is stated in some rows and not others, as once, few, many or a class when expanded.

>-|TRBV7-2
CASSFFSVLLGGELFF
>-|TRBV21-1
CASSQQGQRSKETQYF
>-|TRBV10-2
CASSDPSGRASYEQYF
>-|TRBV6-4
CASSATGNTEAFF
>-|TRBV24-1
CATSDWDRGTDTQYF
>-|TRBV6-5
CASIKTGPVYNEQFF
>few|TRBV27
CASSLAGGQPQHF
>-|TRBV28
CASSWDWNQPQHF
>-|TRBV19
CASSVYWGQGEGEKLFF
>-|TRBV12-3/TRBV12-4
CASSFNYTF
>few|TRBV11-2
CASSLRGHLNTIYF
>-|TRBV28
CASSFERRNTEAFF
>-|TRBV7-3
CASRSLGEPETQYF
>-|TRBV3-1/TRBV3-2
CASSHWLAGNNEQFF
>-|TRBV6-5
CASTPGRAHEAFF
>-|TRBV12-3/TRBV12-4
CASTAEQVEQFF
>few|TRBV27
CASSFGGGSGETQYF
>-|TRBV5-1
CASSSRSDRAQETQYF
>-|TRBV11-2
CASSLGQGRGETQYF
>-|TRBV6-1
CASSEKGEAEQYF
>-|TRBV2
CASRKRRLAGSIEYYNEQFF
>-|TRBV5-5
CASSAQRGLAYEQYF
>-|TRBV27
CASRGDSNYGYTF
>-|TRBV5-1
CASRLAEYNEQFF
>-|TRBV6-5
CASRGDKHTEAFF
>-|TRBV19
CASSMDRGEKLFF